This T cell receptor beta chain was sequenced for a study of human T cells and chemical hapten exposure. The germline gives CDR1 SGHAT, CDR2 FQDESV (reference sequence). The junction had 4 bases not matched to a gene; V was cut back by 8 bases and J by 0 bases. The CDR3 length is 14 residues. TCRdb analysed the RACE reads with MiXCR anew, one entry per CDR3 protein. The sample yields around 340,000 distinct CDR3 sequences, around 6.9% seen once. This clonotype was observed many times. Its specificity is unknown. Documented time point: patch test 1, 2 weeks after DPC sensitization. Treatment of the sample: therapeutic diphenylcyclopropenone sensitization with weekly scalp DPC. General study points: Having alopecia, the donors may differ immunologically from healthy people. Correlating positively with patch test score were the PT1 expanded TCR counts.

The source of this sequence is a woman aged 18-35 years with alopecia areata. Some clones in this sample may be carry-over from other donors' samples. The specimen was whole blood, collected in connection with sensitization to the hapten diphenylcyclopropenone (DPC). The chain uses TRBV11-1 and TRBJ2-3; 8 nucleotides line up with TRBD2. The CDR3 loop is CASGLARSTDTQYF. CDR3 coding DNA: TGTGCCAGCGGACTAGCTCGCAGCACAGATACGCAGTATTTT.